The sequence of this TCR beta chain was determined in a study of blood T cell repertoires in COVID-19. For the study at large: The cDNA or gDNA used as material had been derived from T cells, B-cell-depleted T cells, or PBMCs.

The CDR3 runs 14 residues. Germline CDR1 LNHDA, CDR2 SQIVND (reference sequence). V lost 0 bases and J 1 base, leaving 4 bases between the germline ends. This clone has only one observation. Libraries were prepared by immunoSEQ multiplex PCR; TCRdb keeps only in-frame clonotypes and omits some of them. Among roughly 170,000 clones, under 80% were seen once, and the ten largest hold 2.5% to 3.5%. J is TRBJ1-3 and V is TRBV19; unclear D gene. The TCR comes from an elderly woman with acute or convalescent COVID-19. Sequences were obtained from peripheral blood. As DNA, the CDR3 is TGTGCCAGTAGTATAGAGGCTTCTGGAAACACCATATATTTT. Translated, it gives CASSIEASGNTIYF. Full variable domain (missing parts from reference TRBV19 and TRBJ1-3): DGGITQSPKYLFRKEGQNVTLSCEQNLNHDAMYWYRQDPGQGLRLIYYSQIVNDFQKGDIAEGYSVSREKKESFPLTVTSAQKNPTAFYLCASSIEASGNTIYFGEGSWLTVV.